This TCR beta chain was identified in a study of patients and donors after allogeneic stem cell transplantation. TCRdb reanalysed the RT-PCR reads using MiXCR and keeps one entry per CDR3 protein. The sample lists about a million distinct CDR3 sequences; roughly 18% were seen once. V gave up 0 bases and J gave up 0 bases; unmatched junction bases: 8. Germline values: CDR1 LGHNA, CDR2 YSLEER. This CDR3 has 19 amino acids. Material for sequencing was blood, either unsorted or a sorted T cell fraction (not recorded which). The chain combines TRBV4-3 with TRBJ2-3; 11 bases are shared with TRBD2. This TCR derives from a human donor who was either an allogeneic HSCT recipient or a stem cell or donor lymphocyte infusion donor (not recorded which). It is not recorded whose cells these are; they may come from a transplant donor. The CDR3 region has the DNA TGCGCCAGCAGCCAAGATCAAACTAGCGGGGGTTATAGCACAGATACGCAGTATTTT. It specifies CASSQDQTSGGYSTDTQYF.